The 24 T cell receptor beta chains presented below share a single source sample, sequenced in a study of T-cell reconstitution after alpha-beta-depleted transplantation in children. Unique molecular identifiers were incorporated when the TCRbeta library was constructed. TCRdb reprocessed the PCR reads with MiXCR, giving one entry per CDR3 protein. The sample contains 300,000 to 400,000 distinct CDR3 sequences, 13% of which appear only once. The sequenced sample was PBMCs, obtained from the stem cell graft. Every receptor here comes from a human donor who donated a stem cell graft to a child with Fanconi anemia.

The table lists this clonotype with a few counts. The V and J genes are TRBV12-3 or TRBV12-4 and TRBJ1-5, with a possible D match to TRBD1 (5 bases). Trimming took off 7 bases at V and 0 bases at J, with 13 bases between the two ends. This CDR3 spans 15 amino acids. CDR3 sequence: CASTLGRNSNQPQHF. As DNA, the CDR3 is TGTGCCAGCACCCTGGGGCGGAATAGCAATCAGCCCCAGCATTTT.

This clonotype was seen repeatedly, ten times or more. The CDR3 DNA sequence: TGTGCCAGCAGGTTGGACGCAGGGTTCAACACCGGGGAGCTGTTTTTT. This codes for CASRLDAGFNTGELFF. This rearrangement joins TRBV7-9 to TRBJ2-2; perhaps TRBD1 as D (5 bases). The V gene's germline CDR1 is SEHNR and CDR2 FQNEAQ (reference sequence). CDR3 length: 16 residues. V was trimmed by 6 bases and J by 2 bases, leaving 16 bases between them.

The J gene is TRBJ2-7, the V gene TRBV28; maybe TRBD1 (5 bases). Germline CDR1 reads MDHEN; CDR2 reads SYDVKM. CDR3 length: 15 amino acids. V was cut by 4 bases and J by 2 bases, with 15 bases left in between. CDR3: CASSSSDSYTYEQYV. The CDR3 DNA sequence: TGTGCCAGCAGTTCTTCAGACAGCTATACCTACGAGCAGTACGTC.

The chain uses TRBV20-1 and TRBJ2-5, with 8 bases matching TRBD2. The V and J ends lost 6 bases and 2 bases, in that order; junction bases with no gene match: 5. Germline CDR1 DFQATT, CDR2 SNEGSKA (reference sequence). This CDR3 has 13 amino acids. As DNA, the CDR3 is TGCAGTGCCCCCGGGGGGGGACAAGAGACCCAGTACTTC. This translates into CSAPGGGQETQYF.

At least ten counts were recorded for this clonotype. The chain recombines TRBV9 with TRBJ1-1; D is unclear. CDR1 is SGDLS and CDR2 is YYNGEE in the germline V gene. Trimming removed 0 bases at V and 2 bases at J, with 8 bases between. The CDR3 is made up of 14 amino acids. The CDR3 here is CASSVGGDNTEAFF. CDR3 in DNA: TGTGCCAGCAGCGTAGGAGGAGACAACACTGAAGCTTTCTTT.

This clonotype came up a few times. A read error may produce the germline difference seen at one junction end. The chain has TRBV4-2 and TRBJ1-4, with D tentatively TRBD1 (5 bases). The CDR3 runs to 13 residues. Germline V gene data show CDR1 as LGHNA and CDR2 as YNFKEQ. This CDR3 is CASSQDRVRDQHF. The DNA for the CDR3 is TGTGCCAGCAGCCAAGATAGGGTCCGGGACCAACATTTT.

There are a few counts of this clonotype. Here the CDR3 reads CASSFRGQGFYNEQFF. DNA of the CDR3: TGTGCCAGCAGCTTTCGCGGACAGGGGTTTTACAATGAGCAGTTCTTC. The chain is built from TRBV7-2 and TRBJ2-1, with TRBD1 matching 9 bases. Trimming cost V 3 bases and J 4 bases; bases outside gene matches: 7. The germline V gene has CDR1 SGHTA and CDR2 FQGNSA. This CDR3 has 16 residues. The whole variable domain, remainder taken from reference TRBV7-2 and TRBJ2-1, is GAGVSQSPSNKVTEKGKDVELRCDPISGHTALYWYRQSLGQGLEFLIYFQGNSAPDKSGLPSDRFSAERTGGSVSTLTIQRTQQEDSAVYLCASSFRGQGFYNEQFFGPGTRLTVL.

This clonotype showed up many times. The rearrangement uses TRBV28 and TRBJ1-2; TRBD1 matches at 7 bases. The germline gives CDR1 MDHEN, CDR2 SYDVKM. The CDR3 consists of 15 residues. Unmatched junction bases numbered 13, after V lost 4 bases and J lost 8 bases. CDR3 protein: CASSSPTSTGRGYTF. The CDR3 nucleotides read TGTGCCAGCAGTTCGCCGACTTCGACAGGGCGAGGCTACACCTTC.

The V call is TRBV12-3 or TRBV12-4, the J call TRBJ2-7; TRBD1 is a possible D gene (6 bases). The ends were cut back, 2 bases at V and 1 base at J, with 12 bases in the middle. The CDR3 spans 15 residues. DNA for the CDR3: TGTGCCAGCAGTTTAAGGGGGACACTTTCCTACGAGCAGTACTTC. Amino acids: CASSLRGTLSYEQYF.

This clonotype occurred many times. The chain employs TRBV7-6 and TRBJ2-3; D uncertain. The V end lost 5 bases, the J end lost 2 bases, and 17 bases lay between the germline ends. This CDR3 is built from 16 residues. Germline V CDR1 and CDR2: SGHVS, FNYEAQ. CDR3 nucleotide sequence: TGTGCCAGCAGCCAAACCCCCACACCCCCCACAGATACGCAGTATTTT. Protein: CASSQTPTPPTDTQYF.

This clonotype was counted a few times. V and J are TRBV5-6 and TRBJ1-2; 9 bases align to TRBD1. The length of the CDR3 is 15 residues. V was clipped by 0 bases and J by 4 bases; unmatched bases: 4. Germline loops: CDR1 SGHDT, CDR2 YYEEEE. The CDR3: CASSLVGQGSYGYTF. CDR3 nucleotides: TGTGCCAGCAGCTTGGTAGGACAGGGGAGCTATGGCTACACCTTC.

A few counts support this clonotype. The chain is built from TRBV6-5 and TRBJ2-4; maybe TRBD2 (7 bases). Trimming left V 0 bases short and J 5 bases short, with 11 bases between. This CDR3 has 15 amino acids. Germline V gives CDR1 MNHEY, CDR2 SVGAGI. The CDR3, as DNA: TGTGCCAGCAGTTACTCCGGGGGGCCTCAAAACATTCAGTACTTC. Its translation is CASSYSGGPQNIQYF.

This clonotype was seen more than once but under ten times. The chain links TRBV7-2 to TRBJ1-1, with unresolved D. CDR1 is SGHTA, CDR2 FQGNSA, per germline. V was shortened by 3 bases and J by 10 bases, with 6 bases between the two germline ends. The CDR3 is 10 residues long. For the CDR3, the DNA is TGTGCCAGCAGCTTCTTAGCAGCTTTCTTT. Translating it yields CASSFLAAFF.

The J gene is TRBJ1-3, the V gene TRBV7-9; the D gene is possibly TRBD1 (5 bases). The CDR3 is 13 residues long. Germline V gives CDR1 SEHNR, CDR2 FQNEAQ (reference sequence). V was shortened by 5 bases and J by 3 bases, with 8 bases between the two germline ends. This CDR3 reads CASSQGGGNTIYF. DNA of the CDR3: TGTGCCAGCAGCCAGGGCGGTGGAAACACCATATATTTT.

This chain connects TRBV15 to TRBJ2-1, with a possible D match to TRBD2 (6 bases). This CDR3 contains 15 residues. CDR1 and CDR2 (germline): LNHNV, YYDKDF (reference sequence). Trimming left V 1 base short and J 7 bases short, with 14 bases between. The CDR3: CATSRGDSGSNEQFF. The CDR3 coding sequence is TGTGCCACCAGCAGAGGCGATAGCGGTTCGAATGAGCAGTTCTTC.

Turning to this clonotype: A much larger clone sits a single nucleotide away, making a read error possible. The chain has TRBV5-4 and TRBJ2-2; 7 nucleotides match TRBD2. The V gene end was trimmed by 3 bases and the J gene end by 3 bases; junction bases not matched to a gene: 5. Germline V gene lookup returns CDR1 SGHNT and CDR2 YYREEE (reference sequence). The length of the CDR3 is 15 residues. For the CDR3, the DNA is TGTGCCAGCAGCTCATGGACTAGAGACACCGGGGAGCTGTTTTTT. Translated, it gives CASSSWTRDTGELFF.

This clonotype was detected once. The final CDR3 position lacks the conserved phenylalanine or tryptophan, pointing to a likely read error. The chain recombines TRBV5-1 with TRBJ1-6; D ambiguous. V gave up 0 bases and J gave up 8 bases, with 3 bases separating them. The CDR3 contains 12 residues. Germline V lookup: CDR1 SGHRS, CDR2 YFSETQ. Here the CDR3 DNA reads TGCGCCAGCAGCTTGGAACATTCACCCCTCCACTAT. It translates to CASSLEHSPLHY.

This clonotype was seen at least ten times. This chain joins TRBV20-1 and TRBJ2-1, with TRBD1 matching 7 bases. The germline gives CDR1 DFQATT, CDR2 SNEGSKA (reference sequence). V lost 5 bases, J lost 10 bases, and 14 bases stayed unmatched. This CDR3 has 14 amino acids. The CDR3: CSALTPGQTSEQFF. In DNA, the CDR3 is TGCAGTGCTCTGACCCCGGGACAGACTTCCGAGCAGTTCTTC.

This clonotype was picked up a small number of times. The V gene is TRBV10-3, the J gene TRBJ2-1; 10 bases are shared with TRBD1. Germline CDR1 ENHRY, CDR2 SYGVKD. The V and J ends lost 3 bases and 3 bases, in that order; junction bases with no gene match: 5. The CDR3 has 16 residues. The CDR3 here is CAISDLRDRGYNEQFF. The CDR3 nucleotides are TGTGCCATCAGTGACCTCCGGGACAGGGGCTACAATGAGCAGTTCTTC.

This clonotype has just a few counts. The J gene is TRBJ2-5, the V gene TRBV6-4, with TRBD2 identical over 7 bases. The V segment lost 6 bases and the J segment 4 bases; nucleotides outside the gene matches: 14. The CDR3 is 16 residues long. Germline CDR1 and CDR2: MRHNA and SNTAGT. For the CDR3, the DNA is TGTGCCAGCAGAGTTCTGCGGGGGTTTACCCTAGAGACCCAGTACTTC. Translated, it gives CASRVLRGFTLETQYF.

This clonotype was seen repeatedly, ten times or more. For the CDR3, the DNA is TGTGCCAGCGCCCCGGCCGGGAATAGTGCCTACGAGCAGTACTTC. Its protein product is CASAPAGNSAYEQYF. The chain couples TRBV27 to TRBJ2-7; possibly TRBD2 for D (5 bases). V was clipped by 8 bases and J by 2 bases, with 19 bases between them. Germline V gene sequence: CDR1 MNHEY, CDR2 SMNVEV (reference sequence). The CDR3 runs to 15 residues.

V is TRBV20-1 and J is TRBJ1-4; no firm D call. Germline-derived CDR1 and CDR2 are DFQATT and SNEGSKA (reference sequence). The CDR3 spans 13 residues. V lost 4 bases and J lost 2, with 8 bases in between. CDR3: CSATTVTNEKLFF. The DNA of the CDR3 is TGCAGTGCTACCACGGTCACTAATGAAAAACTGTTTTTT.

With regard to this clonotype: This sequence may be a read error, since a much larger clone differs from it by one base. The CDR3 does not close with the conserved phenylalanine or tryptophan, likely indicating a read error. V gene TRBV20-1 combines with J gene TRBJ1-1; D not resolved. The CDR3 spans 13 residues. Between the trimmed V and J ends, which lost 3 bases and 3 bases, there was a span of 11 bases. Looked up from germline, CDR1 is DFQATT and CDR2 is SNEGSKA (reference sequence). The CDR3 nucleotides read TGCAGTGCTAGGGGGTCTCCGGACACTGAAGCTTTCTGT. Protein product: CSARGSPDTEAFC.

This clonotype appeared many times. J is TRBJ2-7 and V is TRBV18; 9 bases map to TRBD2. Germline CDR1 and CDR2: KGHSH and LQKENI. CDR3 length: 12 amino acids. The ends lost 6 bases at V and 6 bases at J; junction bases unmatched: 3. In DNA, the CDR3 is TGTGCCAGCTCTACAGCGGGAGGCGAGCAGTACGTC. Translating gives CASSTAGGEQYV.